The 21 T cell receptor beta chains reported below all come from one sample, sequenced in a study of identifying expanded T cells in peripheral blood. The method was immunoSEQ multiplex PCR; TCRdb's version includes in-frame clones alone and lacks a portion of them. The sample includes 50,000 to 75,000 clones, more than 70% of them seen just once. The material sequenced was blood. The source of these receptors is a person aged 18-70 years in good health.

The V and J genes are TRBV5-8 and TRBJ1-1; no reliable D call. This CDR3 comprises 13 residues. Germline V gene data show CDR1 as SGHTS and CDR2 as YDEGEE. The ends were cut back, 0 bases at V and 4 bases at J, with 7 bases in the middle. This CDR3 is CASSLGGVTEAFF. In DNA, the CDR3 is TGTGCCAGCAGCTTGGGCGGGGTCACTGAAGCTTTCTTT. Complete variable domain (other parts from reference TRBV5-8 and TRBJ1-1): EAGVTQSPTHLIKTRGQQATLRCSPISGHTSVYWYQQALGLGLQFLLWYDEGEERNRGNFPPRFSGRQFPNYSSELNVNALELEDSALYLCASSLGGVTEAFFGQGTRLTVV.

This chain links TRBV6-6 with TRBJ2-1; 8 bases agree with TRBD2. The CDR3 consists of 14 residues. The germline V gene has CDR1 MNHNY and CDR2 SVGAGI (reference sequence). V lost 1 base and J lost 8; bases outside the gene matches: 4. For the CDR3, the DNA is TGTGCCAGCAGTTACTTACGGGGGGGCCATGAGCAGTTCTTC. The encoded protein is CASSYLRGGHEQFF.

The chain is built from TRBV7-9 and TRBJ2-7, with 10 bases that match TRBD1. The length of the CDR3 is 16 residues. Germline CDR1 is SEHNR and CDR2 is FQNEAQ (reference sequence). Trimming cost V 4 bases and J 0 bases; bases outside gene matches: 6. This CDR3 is CASSYDRGRPSYEQYF. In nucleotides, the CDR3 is TGTGCCAGCAGCTACGACAGGGGGCGCCCCTCCTACGAGCAGTACTTC.

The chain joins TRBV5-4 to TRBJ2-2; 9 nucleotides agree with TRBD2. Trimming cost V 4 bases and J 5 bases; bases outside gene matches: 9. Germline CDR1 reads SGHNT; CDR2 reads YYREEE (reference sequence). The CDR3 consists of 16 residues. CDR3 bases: TGTGCCAGCAGCCCCCGAGCTAGCGGGATAACCGGGGAGCTGTTTTTT. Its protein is CASSPRASGITGELFF.

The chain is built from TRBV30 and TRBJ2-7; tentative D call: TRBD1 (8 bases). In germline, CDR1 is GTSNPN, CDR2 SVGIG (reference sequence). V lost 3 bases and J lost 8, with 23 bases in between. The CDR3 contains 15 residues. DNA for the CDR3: TGTGCCTGGAGCCCGGGACAGGCCGGCGGGAGCCAGCAGTACTTC. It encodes CAWSPGQAGGSQQYF.

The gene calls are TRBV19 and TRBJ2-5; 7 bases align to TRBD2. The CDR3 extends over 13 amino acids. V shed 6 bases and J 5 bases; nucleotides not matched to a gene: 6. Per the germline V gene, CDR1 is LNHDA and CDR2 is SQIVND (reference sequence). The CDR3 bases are TGTGCCAGTAGACCTACCGGGGGGGAGACCCAGTACTTC. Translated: CASRPTGGETQYF.

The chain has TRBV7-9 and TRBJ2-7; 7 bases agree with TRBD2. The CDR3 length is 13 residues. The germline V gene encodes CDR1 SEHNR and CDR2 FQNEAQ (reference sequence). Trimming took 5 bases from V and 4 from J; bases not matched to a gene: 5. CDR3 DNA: TGTGCCAGCAGCCCCGGGAGGAGGTACGAGCAGTACTTC. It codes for CASSPGRRYEQYF.

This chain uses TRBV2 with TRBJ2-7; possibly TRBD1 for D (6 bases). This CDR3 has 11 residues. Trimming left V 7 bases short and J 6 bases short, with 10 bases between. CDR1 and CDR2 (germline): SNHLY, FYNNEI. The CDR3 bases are TGTGCCAGCAAGACAGGAGCCGAGCAGTACTTC. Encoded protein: CASKTGAEQYF.

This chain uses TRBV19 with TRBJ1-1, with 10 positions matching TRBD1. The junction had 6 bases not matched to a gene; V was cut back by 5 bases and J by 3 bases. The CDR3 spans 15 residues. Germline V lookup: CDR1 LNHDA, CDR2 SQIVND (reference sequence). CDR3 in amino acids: CASSVTGGAYTEAFF. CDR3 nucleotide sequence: TGTGCCAGTAGTGTGACAGGGGGCGCGTACACTGAAGCTTTCTTT.

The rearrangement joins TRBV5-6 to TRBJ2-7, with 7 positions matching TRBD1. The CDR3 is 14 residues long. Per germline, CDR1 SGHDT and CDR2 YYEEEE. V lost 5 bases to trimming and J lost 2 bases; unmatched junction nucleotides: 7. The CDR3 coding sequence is TGTGCCAGCAGTAATGGACAGGCCGCCTACGAGCAGTACTTC. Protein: CASSNGQAAYEQYF.

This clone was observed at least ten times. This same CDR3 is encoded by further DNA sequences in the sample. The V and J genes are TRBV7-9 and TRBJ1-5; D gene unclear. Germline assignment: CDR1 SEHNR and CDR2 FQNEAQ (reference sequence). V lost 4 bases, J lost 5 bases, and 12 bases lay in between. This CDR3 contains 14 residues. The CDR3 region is CASSSLSGDQPQHF. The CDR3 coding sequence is TGTGCCAGCAGCTCCTTATCAGGAGATCAGCCCCAGCATTTT.

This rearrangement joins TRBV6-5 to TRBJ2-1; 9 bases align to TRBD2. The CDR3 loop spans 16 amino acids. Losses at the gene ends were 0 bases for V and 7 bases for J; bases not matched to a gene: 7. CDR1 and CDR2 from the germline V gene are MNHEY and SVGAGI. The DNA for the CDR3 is TGTGCCAGCAGTTACTCGATAGGTCTAGCGGGGAATGAGCAGTTCTTC. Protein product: CASSYSIGLAGNEQFF.

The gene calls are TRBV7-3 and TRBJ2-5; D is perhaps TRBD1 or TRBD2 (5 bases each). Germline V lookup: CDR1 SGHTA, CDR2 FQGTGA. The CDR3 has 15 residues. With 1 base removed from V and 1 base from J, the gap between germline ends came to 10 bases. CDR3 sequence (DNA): TGTGCCAGCAGCTTAATGGGGACCCTCCAAGAGACCCAGTACTTC. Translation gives CASSLMGTLQETQYF. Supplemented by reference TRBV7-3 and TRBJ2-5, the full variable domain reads GAGVSQTPSNKVTEKGKYVELRCDPISGHTALYWYRQSLGQGPEFLIYFQGTGAADDSGLPNDRFFAVRPEGSVSTLKIQRTERGDSAVYLCASSLMGTLQETQYFGPGTRLLVL.

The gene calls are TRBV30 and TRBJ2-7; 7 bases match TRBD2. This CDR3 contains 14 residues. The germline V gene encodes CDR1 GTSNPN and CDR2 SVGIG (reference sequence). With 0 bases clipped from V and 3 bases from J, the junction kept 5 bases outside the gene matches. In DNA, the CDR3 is TGTGCCTGGAGTGTAGACGGGAGGTACTACGAGCAGTACTTC. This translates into CAWSVDGRYYEQYF.

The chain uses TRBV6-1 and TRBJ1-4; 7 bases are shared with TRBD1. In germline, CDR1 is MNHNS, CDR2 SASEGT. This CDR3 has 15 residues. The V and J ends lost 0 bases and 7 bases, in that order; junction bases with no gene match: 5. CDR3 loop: CASSEATGEAEKLFF. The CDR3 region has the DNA TGTGCCAGCAGTGAAGCAACAGGGGAGGCTGAAAAACTGTTTTTT.

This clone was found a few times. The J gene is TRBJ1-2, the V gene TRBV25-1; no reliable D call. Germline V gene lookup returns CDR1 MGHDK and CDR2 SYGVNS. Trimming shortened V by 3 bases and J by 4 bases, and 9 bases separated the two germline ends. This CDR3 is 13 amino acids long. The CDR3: CASSDRSSYGYTF. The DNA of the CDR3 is TGTGCCAGCAGTGATCGGTCCAGCTATGGCTACACCTTC.

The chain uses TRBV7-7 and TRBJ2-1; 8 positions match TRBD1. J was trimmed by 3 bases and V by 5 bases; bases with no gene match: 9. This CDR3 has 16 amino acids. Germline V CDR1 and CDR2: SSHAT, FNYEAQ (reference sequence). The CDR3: CASSRVQGAIYNEQFF. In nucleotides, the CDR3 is TGTGCCAGCAGCCGGGTCCAGGGGGCTATCTACAATGAGCAGTTCTTC.

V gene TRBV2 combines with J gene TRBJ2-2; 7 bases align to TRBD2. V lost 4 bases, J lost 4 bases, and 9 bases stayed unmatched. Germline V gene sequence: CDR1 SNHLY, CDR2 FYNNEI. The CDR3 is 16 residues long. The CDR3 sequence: CASSVREAGLTGELFF. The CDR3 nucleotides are TGTGCCAGCAGTGTAAGAGAAGCGGGGCTCACCGGGGAGCTGTTTTTT. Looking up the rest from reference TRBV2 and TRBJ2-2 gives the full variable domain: EPEVTQTPSHQVTQMGQEVILRCVPISNHLYFYWYRQILGQKVEFLVSFYNNEISEKSEIFDDQFSVERPDGSNFTLKIRSTKLEDSAMYFCASSVREAGLTGELFFGEGSRLTVL.

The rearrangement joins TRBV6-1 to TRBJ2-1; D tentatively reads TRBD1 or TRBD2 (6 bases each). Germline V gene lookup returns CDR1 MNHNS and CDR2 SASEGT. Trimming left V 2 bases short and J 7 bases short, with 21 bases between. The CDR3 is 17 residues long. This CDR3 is CASSELRGAVGMNEQFF. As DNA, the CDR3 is TGTGCCAGCAGTGAACTGAGGGGGGCGGTTGGGATGAATGAGCAGTTCTTC.

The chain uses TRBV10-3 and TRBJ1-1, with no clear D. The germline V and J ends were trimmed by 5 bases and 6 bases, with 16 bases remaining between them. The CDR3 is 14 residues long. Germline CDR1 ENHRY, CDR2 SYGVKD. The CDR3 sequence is CAISLSSGSPEAFF. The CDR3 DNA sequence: TGTGCCATCAGTCTGTCGTCGGGGAGCCCTGAAGCTTTCTTT.

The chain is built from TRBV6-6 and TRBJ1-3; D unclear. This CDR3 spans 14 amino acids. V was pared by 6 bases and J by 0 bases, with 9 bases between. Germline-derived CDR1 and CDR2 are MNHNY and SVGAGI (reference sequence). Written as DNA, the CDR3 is TGTGCCAGCAGAAACCCTTCCTCTGGAAACACCATATATTTT. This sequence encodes CASRNPSSGNTIYF.